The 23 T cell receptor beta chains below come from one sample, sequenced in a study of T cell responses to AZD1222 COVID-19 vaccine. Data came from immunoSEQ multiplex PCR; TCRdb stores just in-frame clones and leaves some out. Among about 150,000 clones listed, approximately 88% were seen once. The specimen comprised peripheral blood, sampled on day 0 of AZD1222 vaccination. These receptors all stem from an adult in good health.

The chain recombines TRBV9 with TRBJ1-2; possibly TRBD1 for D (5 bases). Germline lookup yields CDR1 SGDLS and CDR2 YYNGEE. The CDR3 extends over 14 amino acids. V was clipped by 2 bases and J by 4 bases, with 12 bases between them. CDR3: CASSVGASLYGYTF. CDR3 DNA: TGTGCCAGCAGCGTTGGGGCCTCTCTCTATGGCTACACCTTC. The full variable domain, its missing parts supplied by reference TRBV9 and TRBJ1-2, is DSGVTQTPKHLITATGQRVTLRCSPRSGDLSVYWYQQSLDQGLQFLIQYYNGEERAKGNILERFSAQQFPDLHSELNLSSLELGDSALYFCASSVGASLYGYTFGSGTRLTVV.

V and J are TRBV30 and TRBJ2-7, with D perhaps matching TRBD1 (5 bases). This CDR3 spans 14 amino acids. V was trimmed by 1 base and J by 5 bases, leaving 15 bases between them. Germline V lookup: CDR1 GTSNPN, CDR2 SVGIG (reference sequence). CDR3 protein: CAWSDRGYLNEQYF. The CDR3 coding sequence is TGTGCCTGGAGTGATAGGGGCTACCTCAACGAGCAGTACTTC.

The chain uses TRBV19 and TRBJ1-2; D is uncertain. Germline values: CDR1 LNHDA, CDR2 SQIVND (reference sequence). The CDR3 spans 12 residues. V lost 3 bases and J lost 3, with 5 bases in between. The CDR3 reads CASSIWDYGYTF. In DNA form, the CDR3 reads TGTGCCAGTAGTATTTGGGACTATGGCTACACCTTC.

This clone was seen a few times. The CDR3, as DNA: TGTGCCAGCAGCTCGGGACAGGGTAACACTAATGAAAAACTGTTTTTT. Residues: CASSSGQGNTNEKLFF. V is TRBV7-9 and J is TRBJ1-4; 9 positions agree with TRBD1. The germline V gene has CDR1 SEHNR and CDR2 FQNEAQ (reference sequence). After removal of 4 bases from V and 2 bases from J, the junction contained 5 bases not matched to a gene. This CDR3 is built from 16 residues.

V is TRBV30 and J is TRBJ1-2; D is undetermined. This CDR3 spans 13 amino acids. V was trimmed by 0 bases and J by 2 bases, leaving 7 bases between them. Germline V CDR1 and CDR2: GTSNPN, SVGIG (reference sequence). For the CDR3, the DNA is TGTGCCTGGAGTGTAGCAGGAAACTATGGCTACACCTTC. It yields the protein CAWSVAGNYGYTF.

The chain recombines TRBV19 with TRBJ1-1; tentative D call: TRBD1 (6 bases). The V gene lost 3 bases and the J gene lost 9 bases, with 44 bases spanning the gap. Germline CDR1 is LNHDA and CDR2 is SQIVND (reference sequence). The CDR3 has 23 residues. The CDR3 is CASSMAYAGAPMRTVPTAAKAFF. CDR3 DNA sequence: TGTGCCAGTAGTATGGCTTATGCAGGGGCGCCAATGAGAACAGTTCCGACAGCAGCTAAAGCTTTCTTT. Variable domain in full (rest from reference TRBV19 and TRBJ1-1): DGGITQSPKYLFRKEGQNVTLSCEQNLNHDAMYWYRQDPGQGLRLIYYSQIVNDFQKGDIAEGYSVSREKKESFPLTVTSAQKNPTAFYLCASSMAYAGAPMRTVPTAAKAFFGQGTRLTVV.

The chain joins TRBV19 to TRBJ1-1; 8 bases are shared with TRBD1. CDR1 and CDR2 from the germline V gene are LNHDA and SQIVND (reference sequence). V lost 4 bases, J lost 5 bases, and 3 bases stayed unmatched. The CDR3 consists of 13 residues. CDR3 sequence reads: CASSRQGTTEAFF. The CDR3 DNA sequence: TGTGCCAGTAGTAGACAGGGGACGACTGAAGCTTTCTTT.

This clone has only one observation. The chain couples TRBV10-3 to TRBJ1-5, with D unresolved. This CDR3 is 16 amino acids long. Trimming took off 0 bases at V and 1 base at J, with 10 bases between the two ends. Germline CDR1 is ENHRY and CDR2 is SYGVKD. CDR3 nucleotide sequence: TGTGCCATCAGTGAGTCTCTGGTCGGCAGCAATCAGCCCCAGCATTTT. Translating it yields CAISESLVGSNQPQHF.

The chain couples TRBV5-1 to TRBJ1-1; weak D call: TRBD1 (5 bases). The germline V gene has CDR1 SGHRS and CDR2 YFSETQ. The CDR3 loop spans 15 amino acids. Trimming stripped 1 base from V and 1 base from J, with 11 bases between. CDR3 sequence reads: CASSLLGGGNTEAFF. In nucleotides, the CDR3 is TGCGCCAGCAGCTTGTTGGGCGGGGGGAACACTGAAGCTTTCTTT.

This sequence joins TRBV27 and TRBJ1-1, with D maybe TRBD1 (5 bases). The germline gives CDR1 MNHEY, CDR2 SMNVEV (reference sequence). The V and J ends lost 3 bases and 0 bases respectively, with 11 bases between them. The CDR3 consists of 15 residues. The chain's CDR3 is CASSFHRSMNTEAFF. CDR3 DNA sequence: TGTGCCAGCAGTTTCCACAGGTCCATGAACACTGAAGCTTTCTTT.

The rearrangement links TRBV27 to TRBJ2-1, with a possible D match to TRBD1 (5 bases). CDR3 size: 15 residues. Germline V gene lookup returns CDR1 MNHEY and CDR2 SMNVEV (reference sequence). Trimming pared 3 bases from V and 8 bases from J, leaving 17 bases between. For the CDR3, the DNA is TGTGCCAGCAGTTTGGTGCAGGGTCCCGTCTATGAGCAGTTCTTC. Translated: CASSLVQGPVYEQFF.

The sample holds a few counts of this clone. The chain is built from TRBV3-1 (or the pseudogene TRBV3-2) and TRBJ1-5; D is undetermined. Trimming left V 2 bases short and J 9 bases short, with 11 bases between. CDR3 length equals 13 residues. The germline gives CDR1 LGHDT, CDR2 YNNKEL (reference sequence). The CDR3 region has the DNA TGTGCCAGCAGCCAATCCCTCCTGGGGCCCCAGCATTTT. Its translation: CASSQSLLGPQHF.

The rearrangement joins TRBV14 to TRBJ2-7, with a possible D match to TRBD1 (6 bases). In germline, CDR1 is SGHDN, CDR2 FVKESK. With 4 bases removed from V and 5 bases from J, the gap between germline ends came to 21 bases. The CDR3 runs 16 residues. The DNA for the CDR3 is TGTGCCAGCAGCCCGTGGGGGAGAGGGGGAAGACACGAGCAGTACTTC. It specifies CASSPWGRGGRHEQYF.

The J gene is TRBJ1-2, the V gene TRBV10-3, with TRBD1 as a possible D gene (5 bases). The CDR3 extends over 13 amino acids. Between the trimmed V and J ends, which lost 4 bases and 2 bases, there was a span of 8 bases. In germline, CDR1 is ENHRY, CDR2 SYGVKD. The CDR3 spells CAISAGGNYGYTF. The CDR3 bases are TGTGCCATCAGTGCGGGGGGGAACTATGGCTACACCTTC.

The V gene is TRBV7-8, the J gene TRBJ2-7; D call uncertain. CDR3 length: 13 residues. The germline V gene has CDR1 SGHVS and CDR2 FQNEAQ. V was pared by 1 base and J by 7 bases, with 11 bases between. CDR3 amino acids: CASSLGPYWEQYF. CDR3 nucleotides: TGTGCCAGCAGCTTAGGACCCTATTGGGAGCAGTACTTC.

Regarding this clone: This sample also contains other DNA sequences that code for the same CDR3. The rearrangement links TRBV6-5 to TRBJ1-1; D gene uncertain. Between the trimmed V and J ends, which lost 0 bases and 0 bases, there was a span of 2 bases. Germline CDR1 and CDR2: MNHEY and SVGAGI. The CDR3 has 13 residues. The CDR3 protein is CASSYSLNTEAFF. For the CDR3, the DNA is TGTGCCAGCAGTTACTCGCTGAACACTGAAGCTTTCTTT.

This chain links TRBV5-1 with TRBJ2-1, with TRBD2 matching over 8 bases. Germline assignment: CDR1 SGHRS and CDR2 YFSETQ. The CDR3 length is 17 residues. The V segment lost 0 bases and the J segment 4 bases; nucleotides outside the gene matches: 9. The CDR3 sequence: CASSLVATSGFYNEQFF. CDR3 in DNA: TGCGCCAGCAGCTTGGTTGCCACTAGCGGTTTTTACAATGAGCAGTTCTTC.

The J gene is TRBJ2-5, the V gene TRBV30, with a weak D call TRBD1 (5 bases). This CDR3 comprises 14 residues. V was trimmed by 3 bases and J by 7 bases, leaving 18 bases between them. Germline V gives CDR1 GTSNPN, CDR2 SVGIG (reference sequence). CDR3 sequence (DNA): TGTGCCTGGAGAATGAGTGGGGCTTCAGGGACCCAGTACTTC. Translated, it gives CAWRMSGASGTQYF.

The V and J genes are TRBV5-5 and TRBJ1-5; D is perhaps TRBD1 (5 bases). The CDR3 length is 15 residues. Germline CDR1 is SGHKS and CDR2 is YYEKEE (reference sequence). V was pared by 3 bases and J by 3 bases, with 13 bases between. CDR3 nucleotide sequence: TGTGCCAGCAGCTACGGGACTCTCCTCAATCAGCCCCAGCATTTT. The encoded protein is CASSYGTLLNQPQHF.

This CDR3 is CAWGPGLAGGAYEQYF. CDR3 coding DNA: TGTGCCTGGGGTCCGGGACTAGCGGGAGGGGCCTACGAGCAGTACTTC. The chain has TRBV30 and TRBJ2-7, with 16 bases matching TRBD2. The CDR3 has 16 amino acids. With V trimmed by 5 bases and J by 2 bases, 6 bases remained unmatched. Germline lookup yields CDR1 GTSNPN and CDR2 SVGIG (reference sequence). The variable domain in full, completed from reference TRBV30 and TRBJ2-7, reads SQTIHQWPATLVQPVGSPLSLECTVEGTSNPNLYWYRQAAGRGLQLLFYSVGIGQISSEVPQNLSASRPQDRQFILSSKKLLLSDSGFYLCAWGPGLAGGAYEQYFGPGTRLTVT.

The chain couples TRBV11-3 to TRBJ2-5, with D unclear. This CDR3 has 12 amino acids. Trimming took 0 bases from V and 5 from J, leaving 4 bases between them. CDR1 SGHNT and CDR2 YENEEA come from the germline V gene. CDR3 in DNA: TGTGCCAGCAGCTTAGATGGTGAGACCCAGTACTTC. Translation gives CASSLDGETQYF.

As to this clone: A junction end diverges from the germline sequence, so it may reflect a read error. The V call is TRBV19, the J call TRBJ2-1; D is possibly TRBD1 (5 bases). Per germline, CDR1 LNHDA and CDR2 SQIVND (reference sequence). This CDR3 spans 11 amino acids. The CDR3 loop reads CASTLGVHVLF. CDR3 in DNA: TGTGCCAGTACCTTAGGGGTCCACGTACTCTTC.

CDR3 amino acids: CASSSTGTVSNEQFF. CDR3 nucleotide sequence: TGTGCCAGCAGCTCCACCGGGACCGTGTCCAATGAGCAGTTCTTC. The chain employs TRBV11-2 and TRBJ2-1; either TRBD1 or TRBD2 may supply D (5 bases each). V lost 4 bases to trimming and J lost 6 bases, with 16 bases between them. This CDR3 spans 15 amino acids. CDR1 SGHAT and CDR2 FQNNGV come from the germline V gene.